The sequence of this TCR beta chain was determined in a study of glioma-infiltrating T cells. TCR alpha and beta CDR3 regions were amplified from RNA using iRepertoire nested multiplex PCR. TCRdb analysed the multiplex PCR reads with MiXCR anew, one entry per CDR3 protein. Seen here are fewer than 90,000 distinct CDR3 sequences, under 30% observed once, and the top ten hold more than 6.5%. With 6 bases removed from V and 6 bases from J, the gap between germline ends came to 14 bases. CDR3 length: 13 residues. The chain combines TRBV12-3 or TRBV12-4 with TRBJ1-2; D gene ambiguous. Input material: glioma tissue, nonneoplastic brain tissue, or PBMCs (not recorded which). The sequence was collected from a human donor with low-grade glioma or glioblastoma, undergoing nonglioma brain surgery, or in good health (not recorded which). CDR3 region: CASSLRGFDGYTF. CDR3 DNA sequence: TGTGCCAGCAGCCTAAGAGGTTTTGATGGCTACACCTTC.